This T cell receptor beta chain stems from a study of OX40 agonist ivuxolimab in advanced cancers. Study information: Patients enrolled in dose escalation were diagnosed with hepatocellular carcinoma, melanoma, renal cell or head and neck cancer. Study results and limitations: In general, CD8+ T cells held more expanded clones than CD4+ did, on average.

Here immunoSEQ multiplex PCR was the method, and the copy in TCRdb shows in-frame clones only, minus some. The sample contains about 69,000 clones, about three quarters of which appear only once. A remark on this clone: Its antigen is unknown.

This CDR3 spans 14 amino acids. Germline V CDR1 and CDR2: SGHRS, YFSETQ. The V and J ends lost 4 bases and 5 bases respectively, with 16 bases between them. The sequence came from an adult with an advanced solid tumor such as melanoma, head and neck, liver or kidney cancer. This specimen was CD4+ or CD8+ T cells sorted from blood, taken in a trial of the OX40 agonist ivuxolimab. The chain recombines TRBV5-1 with TRBJ2-7, with D possibly being TRBD1 (5 bases). The CDR3 spells CASSRGRQGHEQYF. The CDR3 bases are TGCGCCAGCAGCCGAGGACGTCAGGGCCACGAGCAGTACTTC. The variable domain in full, with the rest retrieved from reference TRBV5-1 and TRBJ2-7, is KAGVTQTPRYLIKTRGQQVTLSCSPISGHRSVSWYQQTPGQGLQFLFEYFSETQRNKGNFPGRFSGRQFSNSRSEMNVSTLELGDSALYLCASSRGRQGHEQYFGPGTRLTVT.